This TCR beta chain is from a study of OX40 agonist ivuxolimab in advanced cancers. At the level of the study: Ivuxolimab is an agonistic anti-OX40 (CD134) antibody, and patients were treated with it.

Study findings and constraints: Clonal expansion in partial responders at 0.1-3.0 mg/kg ranked among the lowest. CD4+ and CD8+ T cells in blood underwent clonal expansion by week 6 at 0.1 to 3.0 mg/kg.

People who had autoimmune disease history or systemic immunosuppression were excluded. The repertoire was sequenced with immunoSEQ multiplex PCR; TCRdb's copy has only in-frame clones and lacks some. The sample consists of about 22,000 clones, over 80% of them appearing once. In the case of this clone: Its antigen is unidentified.

The germline V gene has CDR1 SGDLS and CDR2 YYNGEE. The CDR3 contains 12 residues. The V gene lost 1 base and the J gene lost 5 bases, with 3 bases spanning the gap. The source material was CD4+ or CD8+ T cells sorted from blood, sampled in a trial of the OX40 agonist ivuxolimab. This receptor was taken from an adult with an advanced solid tumor such as melanoma, head and neck, liver or kidney cancer. V gene TRBV9 combines with J gene TRBJ2-2; D call uncertain. The CDR3, as DNA: TGTGCCAGCAGCGTAACTACCGGGGAGCTGTTTTTT. Translation gives CASSVTTGELFF. Variable domain in full (rest from reference TRBV9 and TRBJ2-2): DSGVTQTPKHLITATGQRVTLRCSPRSGDLSVYWYQQSLDQGLQFLIQYYNGEERAKGNILERFSAQQFPDLHSELNLSSLELGDSALYFCASSVTTGELFFGEGSRLTVL.